A selection of T cell receptor beta chains follows, all from one sample in a study of CD4 T cells in relation to SARS-CoV-2 and coronaviruses. The method was immunoSEQ multiplex PCR; TCRdb's version includes in-frame clones alone and lacks a portion of them. Altogether 15,000 to 19,000 clones are present, around 74% being singletons, with the ten largest covering around 28%. These TCRs are of unknown antigen specificity. The sample was CD4+ T cells from PBMCs, cultured in vitro. The receptors were gathered from a human donor in good health. Each CDR3 is given with its conserved first and last residue. The D gene is left open where the match is weak. Part of the rows lack a size; the others show once, few, many or a class for expanded clones.

d_gene	j_gene	abundance	v_gene	len	CDR3aa	CDR3nt
TRBD1	TRBJ1-5	NA	TRBV28	14	CASGQGLSNQPQHF	TGTGCCAGCGGACAGGGTCTGAGCAATCAGCCCCAGCATTTT
NA	TRBJ1-1	medium-sized	TRBV11-2	14	CASSLGPAGTEAFF	TGTGCCAGCAGCTTAGGACCGGCGGGCACTGAAGCTTTCTTT
NA	TRBJ1-6	NA	TRBV6-6	16	CASSYSTGTMRESLHF	TGTGCCAGCAGTTACTCGACCGGGACCATGAGGGAGTCCCTCCACTTT
NA	TRBJ1-1	NA	TRBV13	16	CASSPPRAFMNTEAFF	TGTGCCAGCAGCCCACCCCGGGCGTTCATGAACACTGAAGCTTTCTTT
NA	TRBJ2-2	few	TRBV7-6	15	CASSLGGANTGELFF	TGTGCCAGCAGCTTAGGGGGTGCGAACACCGGGGAGCTGTTTTTT
NA	TRBJ2-1	few	TRBV25-1	13	CASGYHMNNEQFF	TGTGCCAGCGGCTACCACATGAACAATGAGCAGTTCTTC
NA	TRBJ2-5	NA	TRBV3-1/TRBV3-2	14	CASSHEGVQETQYF	TGTGCCAGCAGCCATGAAGGGGTTCAAGAGACCCAGTACTTC
NA	TRBJ2-5	NA	TRBV5-1	14	CASSLEPPQETQYF	TGCGCCAGCAGCTTGGAGCCCCCCCAAGAGACCCAGTACTTC
NA	TRBJ1-1	NA	TRBV30	12	CAWSPQGNEAFF	TGTGCCTGGAGTCCCCAGGGGAATGAAGCTTTCTTT
NA	TRBJ1-1	NA	TRBV3-1/TRBV3-2	15	CASSQGWGGNTEAFF	TGTGCCAGCAGCCAAGGATGGGGAGGGAACACTGAAGCTTTCTTT
TRBD2	TRBJ2-1	few	TRBV6-1	16	CASSERTSGLWGEQFF	TGTGCCAGCAGTGAACGGACTAGCGGGCTATGGGGGGAGCAGTTCTTC
NA	TRBJ1-2	NA	TRBV6-1	13	CASSEAAPPGYTF	TGTGCCAGCAGTGAGGCTGCACCCCCGGGCTACACCTTC
TRBD2	TRBJ2-1	NA	TRBV3-1/TRBV3-2	15	CASSPTSGLNNEQFF	TGTGCCAGCAGCCCCACTAGCGGGTTGAACAATGAGCAGTTCTTC
NA	TRBJ2-3	NA	TRBV24-1	17	CATSDFPQGMGTDTQYF	TGTGCCACCAGTGATTTCCCACAGGGTATGGGAACAGATACGCAGTATTTT
NA	TRBJ1-5	NA	TRBV5-4	13	CASSSAGAQPQHF	TGTGCCAGCAGCTCCGCCGGGGCACAGCCCCAGCATTTT
NA	TRBJ2-6	NA	TRBV11-2	14	CASSRGLGANVLTF	TGTGCCAGCAGCCGTGGCCTCGGGGCCAACGTCCTGACTTTC
NA	TRBJ1-1	few	TRBV30	14	CAWRHQSLNTEAFF	TGTGCCTGGAGACACCAGAGTTTGAACACTGAAGCTTTCTTT
NA	TRBJ1-2	few	TRBV30	9	CAAGVSYTF	TGTGCCGCGGGGGTTAGCTACACCTTC
NA	TRBJ2-2	NA	TRBV9	13	CASSVQGSGELFF	TGTGCCAGCAGCGTCCAGGGCTCCGGGGAGCTGTTTTTT
NA	TRBJ2-1	NA	TRBV10-3	14	CAISAGEPYNEQFF	TGTGCCATCAGTGCAGGGGAACCCTACAATGAGCAGTTCTTC
NA	TRBJ2-7	NA	TRBV28	14	CASSPPHRVGEQYF	TGTGCCAGCAGTCCTCCCCACAGGGTGGGCGAGCAGTACTTC
TRBD2	TRBJ2-1	NA	TRBV24-1	17	CATSDLGTSGSYNEQFF	TGTGCCACCAGTGATCTAGGGACTAGCGGGAGTTACAATGAGCAGTTCTTC
NA	TRBJ2-7	NA	TRBV19	13	CASSVQGGDEQYF	TGTGCCAGTAGTGTCCAGGGAGGCGACGAGCAGTACTTC
NA	TRBJ1-5	NA	TRBV15	15	CATSPNRLSNQPQHF	TGTGCCACCAGCCCGAATAGATTAAGCAATCAGCCCCAGCATTTT
NA	TRBJ1-1	NA	TRBV12-3/TRBV12-4	13	CASSLGGVTEAFF	TGTGCCAGCAGTTTGGGGGGAGTCACTGAAGCTTTCTTT
NA	TRBJ2-7	NA	TRBV5-1	14	CASSTGQSSYEQYF	TGCGCCAGCAGCACCGGACAGAGCTCCTACGAGCAGTACTTC
TRBD1	TRBJ1-5	few	TRBV28	14	CAYGDRGGVQPQHF	TGTGCCTACGGTGACAGGGGCGGTGTTCAGCCCCAGCATTTT